This T cell receptor (beta chain) was recovered during a study of shared clonotypes between healthy human individuals. Assay used: immunoSEQ multiplex PCR; TCRdb lists only in-frame clones, some missing. The sample lists 2 million to 2.5 million clones; 90% to 97% were seen once. The CDR3 runs to 17 residues. V was trimmed by 3 bases and J by 5 bases, leaving 20 bases between them. Germline CDR1 MNHEY, CDR2 SMNVEV (reference sequence). The sequence came from a man between 18 and 35 years old in good health. The sample was naive CD4+ T cells sorted from blood. Described subset: CD45RA+ positively selected. This chain uses TRBV27 with TRBJ2-1; no definite D call. DNA of the CDR3: TGTGCCAGCAGTTTCTACGGCGGCCAATCAAGCAACAATGAGCAGTTCTTC. Protein product: CASSFYGGQSSNNEQFF.